The TCR beta chain described here comes from a study of CD4+ T cells in melanoma (dated 2022 in TCRdb). Context from the whole study: The study investigated neoantigen-specific CD4+ T cells in human melanoma.

On this clone: Its antigen specificity is not known. Within one base of it there is no much larger clone, and no base qualities were kept.

Receptors were amplified or captured by the immunoSEQ multiplex PCR assay. TCRdb's version of the immuneACCESS table is confined to in-frame rearrangements and falls short of the full clone set. An unresolved V gene accounts for under half of the shortfall where checked; the remainder is of unknown origin. In all, the sample holds around 20,000 clones, and roughly 85% of those were seen once. The ten largest clonotypes hold around 5% of the sample. The donors were melanoma patients. Deletion took 2 bases off V and 2 bases off J, with a span of 12 bases between the germline ends. The CDR3, from cysteine to phenylalanine, totals 15 residues. Of the read, only the CDR3 DNA is kept; its 45 bases are in frame from base 1. CDR1 SGDLS and CDR2 YYNGEE were looked up in the germline V gene. Findings and caveats that apply to the study as a whole: Diverse differentiation states were reported to be shown by neoantigen-specific CD4+ T cells in melanoma. The report described a correlation between neoantigen-specific CD4+ T cells and the function of CD8+ T cells, macrophages and B cells.

Sequenced sample: cells from a culture (not recorded whether cultured in vitro). The receptor was isolated from a human donor with melanoma. The V and J genes are TRBV9 and TRBJ2-3; the D segment could be TRBD2, given 5 matching bases. The DNA reads TGTGCCAGCAGCGTTCTCGGGGAACCCACAGATACGCAGTATTTT. This encodes CASSVLGEPTDTQYF.